Listed below are T cell receptor beta chains from one sample, sequenced in a study of blood T cell repertoires in COVID-19. This table comes from immunoSEQ multiplex PCR, and its TCRdb copy is limited to in-frame clones, with some not included. The table lists 30,000 to 35,000 clones, roughly 78% of them singletons. The source material was peripheral blood. The receptors originated from a man at least 80 years old with active or convalescent COVID-19. CDR3s include the opening cysteine and the closing phenylalanine or tryptophan. A D gene is named only where the DNA matches it firmly. Rows may omit the clone size; those that give it use once, few, many or a size class.

j_gene: TRBJ1-2
d_gene: .
abundance: .
v_gene: TRBV27
CDR3aa: CASRPLGVGDYGYTF
CDR3nt: TGTGCCAGCAGGCCACTTGGGGTGGGAGACTATGGCTACACCTTC

j_gene: TRBJ1-4
d_gene: .
abundance: once
v_gene: TRBV19
CDR3aa: CASSIASSNEKLFF
CDR3nt: TGTGCCAGTAGTATTGCGAGTTCTAATGAAAAACTGTTTTTT

j_gene: TRBJ1-1
d_gene: .
abundance: .
v_gene: TRBV15
CDR3aa: CATSGPTGTMNTEAFF
CDR3nt: TGTGCCACCAGCGGACCAACCGGGACAATGAACACTGAAGCTTTCTTT

j_gene: TRBJ1-1
d_gene: .
abundance: few
v_gene: TRBV7-3
CDR3aa: CASSRGRNTEAFF
CDR3nt: TGTGCCAGCAGCCGGGGGAGGAACACTGAAGCTTTCTTT

j_gene: TRBJ2-5
d_gene: TRBD2
abundance: .
v_gene: TRBV28
CDR3aa: CASSLTAGVETQYF
CDR3nt: TGTGCCAGCAGTTTAACAGCGGGAGTAGAGACCCAGTACTTC

j_gene: TRBJ1-2
d_gene: TRBD1
abundance: .
v_gene: TRBV10-3
CDR3aa: CAISESWDRGGYTF
CDR3nt: TGTGCCATCAGTGAGTCGTGGGACAGGGGCGGCTACACCTTC

j_gene: TRBJ1-3
d_gene: .
abundance: .
v_gene: TRBV7-6
CDR3aa: CASSATGPGNTIYF
CDR3nt: TGTGCCAGCAGCGCTACAGGGCCTGGAAACACCATATATTTT

j_gene: TRBJ2-5
d_gene: .
abundance: .
v_gene: TRBV7-3
CDR3aa: CASSPSVEGTQYF
CDR3nt: TGTGCCAGCAGCCCTAGTGTGGAGGGGACCCAGTACTTC

j_gene: TRBJ2-2
d_gene: .
abundance: many
v_gene: TRBV9
CDR3aa: CASSVGGTGELFF
CDR3nt: TGTGCCAGCAGCGTCGGGGGCACCGGGGAGCTGTTTTTT

j_gene: TRBJ1-2
d_gene: .
abundance: .
v_gene: TRBV28
CDR3aa: CASSLTGGHNYGYTF
CDR3nt: TGTGCCAGCAGTTTAACGGGGGGCCATAACTATGGCTACACCTTC

j_gene: TRBJ2-3
d_gene: TRBD2
abundance: .
v_gene: TRBV9
CDR3aa: CASSPHGLAGLTDTQYF
CDR3nt: TGTGCCAGCAGCCCCCACGGACTAGCGGGACTCACAGATACGCAGTATTTT

j_gene: TRBJ2-1
d_gene: TRBD2
abundance: .
v_gene: TRBV7-3
CDR3aa: CASSLMTSGINEQFF
CDR3nt: TGTGCCAGCAGCTTAATGACTAGCGGGATAAATGAGCAGTTCTTC

j_gene: TRBJ2-1
d_gene: .
abundance: .
v_gene: TRBV29-1
CDR3aa: CSAVTQPGLYNEQFF
CDR3nt: TGCAGCGCCGTCACTCAACCCGGACTCTACAATGAGCAGTTCTTC

j_gene: TRBJ2-1
d_gene: .
abundance: .
v_gene: TRBV10-3
CDR3aa: CAISEGLARNNEQFF
CDR3nt: TGTGCCATCAGTGAGGGTTTAGCGAGGAACAATGAGCAGTTCTTC

j_gene: TRBJ1-6
d_gene: .
abundance: .
v_gene: TRBV7-2
CDR3aa: CASSLARGEGLEGRPLHF
CDR3nt: TGTGCCAGCAGCTTAGCGCGTGGGGAGGGCCTCGAGGGTAGGCCCCTCCACTTT

j_gene: TRBJ2-1
d_gene: TRBD2
abundance: .
v_gene: TRBV7-8
CDR3aa: CASSPGTSGSGQFF
CDR3nt: TGTGCCAGCAGCCCTGGGACTAGCGGGAGTGGGCAGTTCTTC

j_gene: TRBJ2-3
d_gene: TRBD2
abundance: .
v_gene: TRBV29-1
CDR3aa: CSVEGVGGDFTDTQYF
CDR3nt: TGCAGCGTTGAGGGGGTCGGGGGGGACTTCACAGATACGCAGTATTTT

j_gene: TRBJ2-5
d_gene: .
abundance: .
v_gene: TRBV5-5
CDR3aa: CASSIPGLQETQYF
CDR3nt: TGTGCCAGCAGCATCCCGGGACTGCAAGAGACCCAGTACTTC

j_gene: TRBJ2-7
d_gene: .
abundance: .
v_gene: TRBV7-9
CDR3aa: CASLPGDPGHYEQYF
CDR3nt: TGTGCCAGCCTCCCTGGTGACCCAGGACACTACGAGCAGTACTTC

j_gene: TRBJ1-1
d_gene: .
abundance: .
v_gene: TRBV10-3
CDR3aa: CAISEQPGDTEAFF
CDR3nt: TGTGCCATCAGTGAGCAGCCGGGGGACACTGAAGCTTTCTTT

j_gene: TRBJ2-2
d_gene: .
abundance: once
v_gene: TRBV27
CDR3aa: CASSFTSRTGELFF
CDR3nt: TGTGCCAGCAGTTTTACTAGCCGCACCGGGGAGCTGTTTTTT

j_gene: TRBJ2-2
d_gene: .
abundance: few
v_gene: TRBV4-1
CDR3aa: CASSQDSGGTGELFF
CDR3nt: TGCGCCAGCAGCCAAGATTCCGGGGGCACCGGGGAGCTGTTTTTT

j_gene: TRBJ1-1
d_gene: .
abundance: .
v_gene: TRBV30
CDR3aa: CAGQGSLNTEAFF
CDR3nt: TGTGCCGGCCAGGGTTCTCTGAACACTGAAGCTTTCTTT

j_gene: TRBJ1-5
d_gene: .
abundance: once
v_gene: TRBV6-5
CDR3aa: CASSYQGGQPQHF
CDR3nt: TGTGCCAGCAGTTACCAGGGCGGCCAGCCCCAGCATTTT

j_gene: TRBJ1-2
d_gene: .
abundance: .
v_gene: TRBV4-3
CDR3aa: CASSQDPAANYGYTF
CDR3nt: TGCGCCAGCAGCCAAGACCCGGCGGCGAACTATGGCTACACCTTC

j_gene: TRBJ2-1
d_gene: TRBD2
abundance: .
v_gene: TRBV20-1
CDR3aa: CSASGGRAYNEQFF
CDR3nt: TGCAGTGCTAGTGGCGGGAGGGCCTACAATGAGCAGTTCTTC

j_gene: TRBJ2-7
d_gene: .
abundance: .
v_gene: TRBV28
CDR3aa: CASSLLREQYF
CDR3nt: TGTGCCAGCAGTTTATTGAGGGAGCAGTACTTC

j_gene: TRBJ2-1
d_gene: .
abundance: .
v_gene: TRBV7-6
CDR3aa: CASSLGAINEQFF
CDR3nt: TGTGCCAGCAGCTTAGGGGCAATCAATGAGCAGTTCTTC

j_gene: TRBJ1-1
d_gene: .
abundance: .
v_gene: TRBV5-4
CDR3aa: CASTPGGRTEAFF
CDR3nt: TGTGCCAGCACTCCCGGGGGACGTACCGAAGCTTTCTTT

j_gene: TRBJ2-1
d_gene: .
abundance: once
v_gene: TRBV4-2
CDR3aa: CASSTRDFANEQFF
CDR3nt: TGTGCCAGCAGCACCCGGGACTTCGCGAATGAGCAGTTCTTC

j_gene: TRBJ1-5
d_gene: .
abundance: .
v_gene: TRBV6-2/TRBV6-3
CDR3aa: CASSNGQSYSNQPQHF
CDR3nt: TGTGCCAGCAGTAACGGACAGAGCTATAGCAATCAGCCCCAGCATTTT

j_gene: TRBJ1-1
d_gene: .
abundance: .
v_gene: TRBV19
CDR3aa: CASSIRQVNTEAFF
CDR3nt: TGTGCCAGTAGTATACGACAGGTAAACACTGAAGCTTTCTTT

j_gene: TRBJ2-3
d_gene: TRBD1
abundance: .
v_gene: TRBV7-2
CDR3aa: CASSQRWDRGRSDTQYF
CDR3nt: TGTGCCAGCAGCCAGAGATGGGACAGGGGGCGCTCAGATACGCAGTATTTT

j_gene: TRBJ2-1
d_gene: TRBD1
abundance: .
v_gene: TRBV5-1
CDR3aa: CASRTTGAHNEQFF
CDR3nt: TGCGCCAGCAGGACAACAGGGGCGCACAATGAGCAGTTCTTC

j_gene: TRBJ2-7
d_gene: TRBD2
abundance: few
v_gene: TRBV12-3/TRBV12-4
CDR3aa: CASSLGTSDEQYF
CDR3nt: TGTGCCAGCAGTTTGGGGACTAGCGACGAGCAGTACTTC

j_gene: TRBJ2-3
d_gene: TRBD2
abundance: .
v_gene: TRBV18
CDR3aa: CASSPSGLAGVGDTQYF
CDR3nt: TGTGCCAGCTCACCAAGTGGACTAGCGGGAGTCGGGGATACGCAGTATTTT

j_gene: TRBJ1-4
d_gene: TRBD1
abundance: .
v_gene: TRBV19
CDR3aa: CASVPGTGAEKLFF
CDR3nt: TGTGCCAGTGTGCCCGGGACAGGGGCTGAAAAACTGTTTTTT

j_gene: TRBJ1-1
d_gene: .
abundance: .
v_gene: TRBV19
CDR3aa: CASSITDGGMNTEAFF
CDR3nt: TGTGCCAGTAGTATCACGGACGGAGGAATGAACACTGAAGCTTTCTTT

j_gene: TRBJ2-2
d_gene: TRBD2
abundance: .
v_gene: TRBV19
CDR3aa: CASSPTSGSYTGELFF
CDR3nt: TGTGCCAGTAGTCCGACTAGCGGGAGCTACACCGGGGAGCTGTTTTTT

j_gene: TRBJ2-7
d_gene: TRBD2
abundance: .
v_gene: TRBV28
CDR3aa: CASSNSGRSSYEQYF
CDR3nt: TGTGCCAGCAGTAATAGCGGGAGGAGCTCCTACGAGCAGTACTTC

j_gene: TRBJ1-3
d_gene: TRBD1
abundance: few
v_gene: TRBV6-1
CDR3aa: CASSGPGTGPGNTIYF
CDR3nt: TGTGCCAGCAGTGGCCCCGGGACAGGGCCTGGAAACACCATATATTTT

j_gene: TRBJ1-2
d_gene: .
abundance: .
v_gene: TRBV5-1
CDR3aa: CATSFDGDYGYTF
CDR3nt: TGCGCCACTTCCTTCGACGGAGACTATGGCTACACCTTC

j_gene: TRBJ2-5
d_gene: .
abundance: .
v_gene: TRBV9
CDR3aa: CASSVESTGEETQYF
CDR3nt: TGTGCCAGCAGCGTAGAATCCACGGGAGAGGAGACCCAGTACTTC

j_gene: TRBJ2-7
d_gene: .
abundance: .
v_gene: TRBV30
CDR3aa: CAWTPQGGNEQYF
CDR3nt: TGTGCCTGGACTCCCCAGGGGGGAAACGAGCAGTACTTC

j_gene: TRBJ2-2
d_gene: .
abundance: .
v_gene: TRBV7-2
CDR3aa: CASSFLPRNTGELFF
CDR3nt: TGTGCCAGCAGCTTTTTACCCAGGAACACCGGGGAGCTGTTTTTT

j_gene: TRBJ1-1
d_gene: .
abundance: .
v_gene: TRBV28
CDR3aa: CASPPKGGVAEAFF
CDR3nt: TGTGCCAGCCCCCCCAAGGGAGGCGTAGCTGAAGCTTTCTTT

j_gene: TRBJ1-4
d_gene: .
abundance: .
v_gene: TRBV9
CDR3aa: CASSLTDNNEKLFF
CDR3nt: TGTGCCAGCAGCCTTACGGACAATAATGAAAAACTGTTTTTT

j_gene: TRBJ2-7
d_gene: TRBD2
abundance: .
v_gene: TRBV3-1/TRBV3-2
CDR3aa: CASSQREFGEQYF
CDR3nt: TGTGCCAGCAGCCAGCGGGAGTTTGGTGAGCAGTACTTC

j_gene: TRBJ2-3
d_gene: TRBD2
abundance: once
v_gene: TRBV3-1/TRBV3-2
CDR3aa: CASSQQGSGLAKSTDTQYF
CDR3nt: TGTGCCAGCAGCCAACAGGGATCCGGACTAGCGAAGAGCACAGATACGCAGTATTTT

j_gene: TRBJ2-3
d_gene: TRBD2
abundance: .
v_gene: TRBV4-2
CDR3aa: CASSQDLRTSGYTDTQYF
CDR3nt: TGTGCCAGCAGCCAAGATCTACGGACTAGCGGTTACACAGATACGCAGTATTTT

j_gene: TRBJ2-3
d_gene: TRBD2
abundance: .
v_gene: TRBV5-1
CDR3aa: CASSLGLAGGGTDTQYF
CDR3nt: TGCGCCAGCAGCTTGGGACTAGCGGGAGGGGGCACAGATACGCAGTATTTT